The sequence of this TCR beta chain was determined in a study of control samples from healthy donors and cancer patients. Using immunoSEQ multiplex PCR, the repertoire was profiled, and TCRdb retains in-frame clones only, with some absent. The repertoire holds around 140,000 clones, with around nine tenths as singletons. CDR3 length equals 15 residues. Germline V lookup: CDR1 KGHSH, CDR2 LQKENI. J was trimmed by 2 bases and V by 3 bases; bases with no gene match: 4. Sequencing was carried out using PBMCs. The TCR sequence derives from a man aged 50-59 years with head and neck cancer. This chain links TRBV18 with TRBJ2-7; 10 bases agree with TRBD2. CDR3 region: CASSPVLAGPYEQYF. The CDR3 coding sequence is TGTGCCAGCTCACCCGTACTAGCGGGACCCTACGAGCAGTACTTC.